What follows is one T cell receptor beta chain and its context. This entry belongs to a study of blood T cell repertoires in COVID-19. How the authors handled the data: Estimation of nucleated cell counts was performed using reference gene primer amplification. The repertoire was sequenced with immunoSEQ multiplex PCR; TCRdb's copy has only in-frame clones and lacks some. From that table come the V and J calls and clone size; the DNA was used to work out D and trimming. The data show around 300,000 clones, with roughly 88% seen just once and 9.5% to 12% held by the top ten. CDR1 MNHEY and CDR2 SVGAGI come from the germline V gene. The CDR3 consists of 13 residues. V gave up 4 bases and J gave up 3 bases; unmatched junction bases: 1.

Sequenced input: peripheral blood. The TCR was taken from a woman in her seventies with acute or convalescent COVID-19. The genes are TRBV6-5 and TRBJ2-5, with TRBD1 identical over 8 bases. The CDR3 is CASSSTGEETQYF. The CDR3 DNA reads as TGTGCCAGCAGTTCGACAGGGGAAGAGACCCAGTACTTC.